This record looks at one T cell receptor (beta chain) sequence and its context. The CDR3 runs 13 residues. Germline V gene data show CDR1 as MDHEN and CDR2 as SYDVKM. Deletions cut 2 bases from V and 1 base from J, with 5 bases between. This entry comes from a study of blood T cell repertoires in COVID-19. Across the study: There were acute and convalescent COVID-19 samples, and they came from the United States, Italy and Spain. PBMCs, B-cell-depleted T cells, or T cells were the source of the cDNA or gDNA that made up the material.

In the study's own analysis: Researchers report that nucleated cell counts were estimated from reference gene primer amplification. Sequencing was performed with immunoSEQ multiplex PCR; in TCRdb, only in-frame clones are kept and a portion is missing. D and trimming come from the DNA, and the V and J calls and clone size come from that table. Altogether approximately 110,000 clones are present, roughly 84% being singletons, with the ten largest covering over 7.5%. The gene calls are TRBV28 and TRBJ1-2; no definite D call. This TCR was sampled from a woman aged 40 to 50 with acute or convalescent COVID-19. Input material: peripheral blood. The CDR3 nucleotides are TGTGCCAGCAGTTTAACAGATAACTATGGCTACACCTTC. This sequence encodes CASSLTDNYGYTF.